There are a few counts of the clone carrying this T cell receptor (beta chain). Its antigen remains unidentified. The entry originates in a study of T-cell memory formation after mild COVID-19. Study summary: Most TCR clusters belonged to a single donor.

Via MiXCR, TCRdb re-called the 5' RACE reads, giving one row per CDR3 protein. The sample lists under 550,000 distinct CDR3 sequences; over 15% were seen once. Study-level findings and limits: For contracting clones, CD4+ ones sat mainly in CM and EM, CD8+ in EMRA.

Trimming took off 7 bases at V and 4 bases at J, with 16 bases between the two ends. The CDR3 is made up of 14 amino acids. This rearrangement joins TRBV12-3 or TRBV12-4 to TRBJ1-2; tentative D call: TRBD1 (5 bases). The sequenced material came from PBMCs or a T cell subset sorted from them (not recorded which). The source is an adult woman who had mild COVID-19 (a few samples of this study predate the infection). Cell type and time point are not known. CDR3 sequence: CASTPGGWPYGYTF. The CDR3 coding sequence is TGTGCCAGCACCCCTGGGGGGTGGCCCTATGGCTACACCTTC.